This T cell receptor beta chain emerged from a study of CD4 T cells in relation to SARS-CoV-2 and coronaviruses. Study results and caveats: In around 60% of donors, memory CD4+ clonotypes crossrecognized SARS-CoV-2 and at least one common cold coronavirus spike.

The V gene lost 3 bases and the J gene lost 3 bases, with 10 bases spanning the gap. This CDR3 spans 13 amino acids. The germline gives CDR1 GTSNPN, CDR2 SVGIG (reference sequence). Sequencing was performed with immunoSEQ multiplex PCR; in TCRdb, only in-frame clones are kept and a portion is missing. The data contain about 37,000 clones, less than 85% of them singletons. Over 80,000 naive or memory CD4+ cells were cultured with CEF peptides for under 12 days. Notes on this clone: As yet, its antigen is unknown.

The clonotype comes from an adult with COVID-19. Material for sequencing was naive CD4+ T cells from PBMCs, cultured in vitro. Subset denoted: naive CD4+ T cells isolated by negative enrichment. V gene TRBV30 combines with J gene TRBJ2-3; D remains unclear. The CDR3 loop reads CAWRATVTDTQYF. CDR3 nucleotide sequence: TGTGCCTGGAGGGCTACGGTGACAGATACGCAGTATTTT.